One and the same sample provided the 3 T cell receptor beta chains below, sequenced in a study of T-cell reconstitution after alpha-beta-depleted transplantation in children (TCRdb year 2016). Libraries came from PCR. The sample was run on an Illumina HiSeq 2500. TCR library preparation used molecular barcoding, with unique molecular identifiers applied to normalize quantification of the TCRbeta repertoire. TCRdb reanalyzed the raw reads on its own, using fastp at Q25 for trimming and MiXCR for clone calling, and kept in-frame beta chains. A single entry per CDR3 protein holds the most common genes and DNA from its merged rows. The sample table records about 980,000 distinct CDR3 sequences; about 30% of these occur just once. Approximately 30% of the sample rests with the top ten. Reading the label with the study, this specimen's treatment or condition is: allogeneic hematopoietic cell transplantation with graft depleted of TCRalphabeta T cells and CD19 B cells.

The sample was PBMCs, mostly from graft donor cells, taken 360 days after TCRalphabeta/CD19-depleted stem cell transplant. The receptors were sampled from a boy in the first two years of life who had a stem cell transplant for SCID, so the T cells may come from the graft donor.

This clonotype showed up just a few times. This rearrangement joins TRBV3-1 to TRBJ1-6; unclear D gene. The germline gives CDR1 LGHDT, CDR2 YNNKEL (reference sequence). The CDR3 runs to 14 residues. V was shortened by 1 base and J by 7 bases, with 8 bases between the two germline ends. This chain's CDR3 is CASSQGLLNSPLHF. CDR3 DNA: TGTGCCAGCAGCCAAGGACTACTGAATTCACCCCTCCACTTT.

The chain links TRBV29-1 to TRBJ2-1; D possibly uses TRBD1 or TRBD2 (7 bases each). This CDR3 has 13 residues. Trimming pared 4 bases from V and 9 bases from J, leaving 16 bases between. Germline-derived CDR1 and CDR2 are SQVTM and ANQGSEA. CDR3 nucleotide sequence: TGCAGCGTTGCCCCACAGGGGAGGGGTGAGCAGTTCTTC. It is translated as CSVAPQGRGEQFF.

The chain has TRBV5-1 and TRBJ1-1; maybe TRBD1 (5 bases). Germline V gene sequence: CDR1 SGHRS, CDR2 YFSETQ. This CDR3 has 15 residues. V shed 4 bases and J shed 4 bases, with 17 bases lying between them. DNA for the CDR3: TGCGCCAGCAGCATCGCAGGGTTATGGGGCACTGAAGCTTTCTTT. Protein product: CASSIAGLWGTEAFF.